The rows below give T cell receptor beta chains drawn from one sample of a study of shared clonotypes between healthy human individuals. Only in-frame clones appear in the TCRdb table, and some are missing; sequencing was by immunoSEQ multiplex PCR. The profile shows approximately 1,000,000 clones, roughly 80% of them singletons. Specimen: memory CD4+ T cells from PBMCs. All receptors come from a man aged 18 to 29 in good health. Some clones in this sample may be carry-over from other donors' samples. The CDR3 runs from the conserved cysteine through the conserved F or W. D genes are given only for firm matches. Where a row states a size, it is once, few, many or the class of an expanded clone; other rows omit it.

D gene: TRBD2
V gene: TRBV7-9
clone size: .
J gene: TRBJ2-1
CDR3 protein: CASSLNRGRASNEQFF
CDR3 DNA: TGTGCCAGCAGCTTAAATCGCGGGAGGGCCAGCAATGAGCAGTTCTTC

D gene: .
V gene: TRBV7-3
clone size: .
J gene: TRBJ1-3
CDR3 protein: CASSLFGGGNTIYF
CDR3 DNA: TGTGCCAGCAGCTTATTCGGTGGTGGAAACACCATATATTTT

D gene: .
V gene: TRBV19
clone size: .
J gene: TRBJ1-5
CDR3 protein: CASSVDRDQPQHF
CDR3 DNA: TGTGCCAGTAGTGTAGACAGAGATCAGCCCCAGCATTTT

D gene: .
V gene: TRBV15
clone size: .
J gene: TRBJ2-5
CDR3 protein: CATSRGGLETQYF
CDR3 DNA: TGTGCCACCAGCAGAGGGGGGTTAGAGACCCAGTACTTC

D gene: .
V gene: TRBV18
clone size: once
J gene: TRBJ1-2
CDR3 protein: CASSPPEGYGYTF
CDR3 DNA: TGTGCCAGCTCACCACCCGAGGGGTATGGCTACACCTTC

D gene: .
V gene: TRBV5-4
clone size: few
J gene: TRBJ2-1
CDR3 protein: CASSPPPNPSNEQFF
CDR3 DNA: TGTGCCAGCAGCCCCCCCCCGAACCCCAGCAATGAGCAGTTCTTC

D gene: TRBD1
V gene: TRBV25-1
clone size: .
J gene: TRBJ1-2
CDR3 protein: CASDDRGGGYTF
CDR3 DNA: TGTGCCAGCGACGACAGGGGCGGTGGCTACACCTTC

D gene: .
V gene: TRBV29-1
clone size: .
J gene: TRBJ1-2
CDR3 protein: CSARDGIYGYTF
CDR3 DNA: TGCAGCGCCCGGGACGGGATCTATGGCTACACCTTC

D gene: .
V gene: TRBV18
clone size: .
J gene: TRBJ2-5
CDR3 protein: CASSTGQETQYF
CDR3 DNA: TGTGCCAGCTCAACGGGCCAAGAGACCCAGTACTTC

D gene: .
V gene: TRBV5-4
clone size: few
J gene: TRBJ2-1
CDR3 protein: CASSLVEGVGNEQFF
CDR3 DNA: TGTGCCAGCAGCTTGGTGGAAGGGGTGGGGAATGAGCAGTTCTTC

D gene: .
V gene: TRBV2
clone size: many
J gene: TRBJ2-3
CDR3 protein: CASSGGADTQYF
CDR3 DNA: TGTGCCAGCAGTGGTGGGGCAGATACGCAGTATTTT

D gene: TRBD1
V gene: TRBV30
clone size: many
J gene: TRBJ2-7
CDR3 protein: CAWRYRDRGPGGQYF
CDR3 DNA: TGTGCCTGGAGGTACCGGGACAGGGGGCCGGGAGGGCAGTACTTC

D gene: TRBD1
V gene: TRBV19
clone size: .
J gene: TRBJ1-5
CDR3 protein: CASSTHFTERGLNQPQHF
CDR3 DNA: TGTGCCAGTAGTACCCACTTTACCGAGAGGGGGCTAAATCAGCCCCAGCATTTT

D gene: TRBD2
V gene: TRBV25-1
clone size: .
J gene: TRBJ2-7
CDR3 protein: CASSPRELAGYEQYF
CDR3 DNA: TGTGCCAGCAGCCCTAGGGAACTAGCGGGATACGAGCAGTACTTC

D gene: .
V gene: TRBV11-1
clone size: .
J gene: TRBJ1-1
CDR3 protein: CASSLDGNTEAFF
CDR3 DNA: TGTGCCAGCAGCTTAGACGGGAACACTGAAGCTTTCTTT

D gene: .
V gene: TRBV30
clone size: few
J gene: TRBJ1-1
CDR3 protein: CAWSGTSNTEAFF
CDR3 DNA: TGTGCCTGGAGTGGAACGTCGAACACTGAAGCTTTCTTT

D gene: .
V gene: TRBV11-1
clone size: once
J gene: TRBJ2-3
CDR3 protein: CASSLTRGTDTQYF
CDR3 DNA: TGTGCCAGCAGCTTAACTCGGGGGACAGATACGCAGTATTTT

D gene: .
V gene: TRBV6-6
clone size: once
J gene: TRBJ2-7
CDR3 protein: CASSYDGARDEQYF
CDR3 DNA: TGTGCCAGCAGTTACGACGGTGCCCGAGACGAGCAGTACTTC

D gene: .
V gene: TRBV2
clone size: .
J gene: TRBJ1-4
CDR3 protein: CASRRTESEKLFF
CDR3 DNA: TGTGCCAGCAGGAGGACCGAGTCGGAAAAACTGTTTTTT

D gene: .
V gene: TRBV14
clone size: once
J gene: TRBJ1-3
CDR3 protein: CASSQGWRRNTIYF
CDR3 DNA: TGTGCCAGCAGCCAAGGATGGCGAAGAAACACCATATATTTT

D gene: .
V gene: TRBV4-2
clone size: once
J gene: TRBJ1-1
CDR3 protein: CASSQLGVNTEAFF
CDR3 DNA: TGTGCCAGCAGCCAATTGGGGGTGAACACTGAAGCTTTCTTT

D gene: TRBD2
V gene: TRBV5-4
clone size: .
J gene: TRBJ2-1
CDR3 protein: CASRPLAGVQFF
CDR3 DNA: TGTGCCAGCAGGCCCCTAGCGGGAGTTCAGTTCTTC

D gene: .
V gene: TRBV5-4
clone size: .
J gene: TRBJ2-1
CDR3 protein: CASSLGLESYNEQFF
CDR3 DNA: TGTGCCAGCAGCTTGGGGCTAGAGTCCTACAATGAGCAGTTCTTC

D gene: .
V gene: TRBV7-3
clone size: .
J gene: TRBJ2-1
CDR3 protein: CASSQVGSSYNEQFF
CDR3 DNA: TGTGCCAGCAGCCAGGTCGGGAGCTCCTACAATGAGCAGTTCTTC

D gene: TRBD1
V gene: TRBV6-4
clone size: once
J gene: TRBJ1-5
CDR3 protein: CASRQGAYSNQPQHF
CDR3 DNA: TGTGCCAGCAGACAGGGGGCTTATAGCAATCAGCCCCAGCATTTT

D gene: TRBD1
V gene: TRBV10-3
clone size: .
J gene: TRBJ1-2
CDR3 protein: CAVGTGVGYTF
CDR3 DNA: TGTGCCGTTGGGACAGGGGTTGGCTACACCTTC

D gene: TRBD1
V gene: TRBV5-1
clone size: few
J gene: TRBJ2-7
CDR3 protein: CASSPGQGLSYEQYF
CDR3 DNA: TGCGCCAGCAGCCCCGGACAGGGGCTCTCCTACGAGCAGTACTTC

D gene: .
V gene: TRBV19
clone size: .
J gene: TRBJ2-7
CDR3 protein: CASSITAQAYEQYF
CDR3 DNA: TGTGCCAGTAGTATTACAGCTCAGGCCTACGAGCAGTACTTC

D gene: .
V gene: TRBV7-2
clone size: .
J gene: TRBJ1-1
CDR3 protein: CASSIGPGTEAFF
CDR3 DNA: TGTGCCAGCAGTATCGGCCCGGGAACTGAAGCTTTCTTT

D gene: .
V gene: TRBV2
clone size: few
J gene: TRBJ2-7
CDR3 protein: CASIGALSYEQYF
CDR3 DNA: TGTGCCAGCATTGGAGCGCTTTCCTACGAGCAGTACTTC

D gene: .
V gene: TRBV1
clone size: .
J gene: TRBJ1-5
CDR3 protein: CTSSPGYSNQPQHF
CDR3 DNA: TGCACCAGCAGCCCTGGATATAGCAATCAGCCCCAGCATTTT

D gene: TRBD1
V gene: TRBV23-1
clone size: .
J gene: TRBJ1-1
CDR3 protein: CASGLDRANTEAFF
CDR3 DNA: TGCGCCAGCGGGTTGGACAGGGCGAACACTGAAGCTTTCTTT

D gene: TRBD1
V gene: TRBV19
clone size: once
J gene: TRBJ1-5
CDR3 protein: CASSASGGRQPQHF
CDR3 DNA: TGTGCCAGTAGTGCGTCAGGGGGAAGGCAGCCCCAGCATTTT

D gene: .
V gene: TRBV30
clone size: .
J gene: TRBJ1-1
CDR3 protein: CAWSGGAEAFF
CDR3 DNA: TGTGCCTGGAGTGGGGGTGCGGAAGCTTTCTTT

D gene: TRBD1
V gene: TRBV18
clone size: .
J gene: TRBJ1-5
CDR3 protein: CASSPWTGVNQPQHF
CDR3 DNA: TGTGCCAGCTCACCCTGGACAGGGGTCAATCAGCCCCAGCATTTT

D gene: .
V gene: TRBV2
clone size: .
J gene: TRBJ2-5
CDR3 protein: CASTPASRDETQYF
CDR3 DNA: TGTGCCAGCACCCCCGCGAGCAGGGATGAGACCCAGTACTTC

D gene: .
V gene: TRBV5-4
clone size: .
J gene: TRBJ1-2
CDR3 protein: CASSFGAGGSGYGYTF
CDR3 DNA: TGTGCCAGCAGCTTTGGGGCTGGGGGCAGCGGTTATGGCTACACCTTC

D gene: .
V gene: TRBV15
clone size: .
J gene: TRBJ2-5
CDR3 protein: CATSRGGRTSYQETQYF
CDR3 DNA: TGTGCCACCAGCAGAGGAGGGCGGACCTCGTACCAAGAGACCCAGTACTTC

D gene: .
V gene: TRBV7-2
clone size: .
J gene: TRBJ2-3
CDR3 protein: CASSLGLGNRADTQYF
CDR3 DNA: TGTGCCAGCAGCTTAGGGCTCGGTAACCGCGCAGATACGCAGTATTTT

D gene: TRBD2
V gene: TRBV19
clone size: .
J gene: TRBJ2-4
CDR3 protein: CASNRGVLTKNIQYF
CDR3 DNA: TGTGCCAGTAACCGGGGGGTTTTGACCAAAAACATTCAGTACTTC

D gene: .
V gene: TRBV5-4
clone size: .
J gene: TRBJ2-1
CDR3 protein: CASSLPSGSYNEQFF
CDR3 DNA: TGTGCCAGCAGCTTGCCGAGCGGCTCCTACAATGAGCAGTTCTTC